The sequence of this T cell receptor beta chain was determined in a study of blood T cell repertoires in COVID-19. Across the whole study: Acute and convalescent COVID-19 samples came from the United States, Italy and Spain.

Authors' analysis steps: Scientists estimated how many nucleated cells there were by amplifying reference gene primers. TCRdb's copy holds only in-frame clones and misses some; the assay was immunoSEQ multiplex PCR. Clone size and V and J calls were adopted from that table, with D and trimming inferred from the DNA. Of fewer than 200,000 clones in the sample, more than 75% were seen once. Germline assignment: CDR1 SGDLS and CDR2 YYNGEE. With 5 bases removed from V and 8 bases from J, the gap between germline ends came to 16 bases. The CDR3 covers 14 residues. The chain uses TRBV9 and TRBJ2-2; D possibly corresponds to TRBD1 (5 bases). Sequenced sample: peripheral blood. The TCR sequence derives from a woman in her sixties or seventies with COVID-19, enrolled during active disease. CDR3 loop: CASSRGRVAGELFF. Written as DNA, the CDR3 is TGTGCCAGCAGTAGGGGCAGGGTGGCAGGGGAGCTGTTTTTT.